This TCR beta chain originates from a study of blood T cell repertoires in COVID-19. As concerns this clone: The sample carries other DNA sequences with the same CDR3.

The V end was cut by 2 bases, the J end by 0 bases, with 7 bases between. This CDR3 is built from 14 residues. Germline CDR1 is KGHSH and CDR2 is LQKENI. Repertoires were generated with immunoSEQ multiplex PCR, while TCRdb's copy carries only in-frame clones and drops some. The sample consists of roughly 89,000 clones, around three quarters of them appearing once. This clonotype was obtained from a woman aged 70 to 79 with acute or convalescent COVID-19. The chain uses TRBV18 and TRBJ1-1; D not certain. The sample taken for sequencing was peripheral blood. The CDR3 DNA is TGTGCCAGCTCACCAAACAGTATGAACACTGAAGCTTTCTTT. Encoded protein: CASSPNSMNTEAFF.